This entry features one T cell receptor (beta chain) sequence. Following RNA extraction, reverse transcription yielded cDNA that acted as the sequencing template. Sequencing used immunoSEQ multiplex PCR; TCRdb keeps in-frame clones, though not all of them. This table holds 140,000 or so clones, about two thirds found once. These data belong to a study of CD8+ T cells in alopecia areata. Trimming cost V 1 base and J 4 bases, with 14 bases left between them. The germline V gene encodes CDR1 MNHNS and CDR2 SASEGT. This CDR3 spans 15 amino acids. The clonotype was recovered from a human donor in good health. The V gene is TRBV6-1, the J gene TRBJ2-7; the D is unclear. Sequencing was performed on CD8+ T cells sorted from blood. CDR3 nucleotides: TGTGCCAGCAGTGAAGGAGTTCTAACAGCTTACGAGCAGTACTTC. Protein sequence: CASSEGVLTAYEQYF.